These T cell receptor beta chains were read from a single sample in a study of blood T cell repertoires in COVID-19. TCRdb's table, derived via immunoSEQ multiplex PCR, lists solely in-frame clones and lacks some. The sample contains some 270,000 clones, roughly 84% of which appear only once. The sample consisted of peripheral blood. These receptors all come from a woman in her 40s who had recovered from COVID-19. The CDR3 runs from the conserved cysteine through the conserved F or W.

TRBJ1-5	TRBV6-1	CASSEAVRGSQPQHF
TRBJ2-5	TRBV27	CASSLGRGPGPGQETQYF
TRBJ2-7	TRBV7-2	CASSLELAGKYEQYF
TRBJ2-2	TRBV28	CASSLTQENTGELFF
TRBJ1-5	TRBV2	CASSLSGQGSQPQHF
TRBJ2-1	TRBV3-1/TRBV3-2	CASSLDTSSYNEQFF
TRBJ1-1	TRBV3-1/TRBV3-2	CASSQDRDFVRAFF
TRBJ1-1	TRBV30	CAWVRLGRRDRMVNTEAFF
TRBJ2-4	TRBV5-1	CASSLGRQLAKNIQYF
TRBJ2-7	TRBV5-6	CASSSRDSAYEQYF
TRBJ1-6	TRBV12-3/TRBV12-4	CASSFRASPLHF
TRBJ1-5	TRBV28	CASTPDRGFIQPQHF
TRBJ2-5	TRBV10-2	CASLPPGLQETQYF
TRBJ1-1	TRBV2	CASRKGAGNTEAFF
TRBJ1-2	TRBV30	CAWSPLSGYTF
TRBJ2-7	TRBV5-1	CASSLDRVVYEQYF
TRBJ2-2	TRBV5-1	CASSDGTTYTGELFF